What follows are 29 T cell receptor beta chains derived from one specimen sequenced in a study of cytomegalovirus exposure and HLA in healthy donors. Vbeta (60) and Jbeta (13) primers were used in the PCR. Sequencing was performed with immunoSEQ multiplex PCR; in TCRdb, only in-frame clones are kept and a portion is missing. The repertoire includes 99,000 or so clones, just over 75% of them detected once, and about 7.5% sits in the top ten. The specimen sequenced was PBMCs. The receptors were gathered from a middle-aged man in good health and CMV-seropositive.

The chain carries TRBV9 and TRBJ2-5; a weak D match, TRBD2 (6 bases). V lost 3 bases to trimming and J lost 2 bases, with 14 bases between them. This CDR3 contains 15 residues. Germline loops: CDR1 SGDLS, CDR2 YYNGEE. CDR3 nucleotides: TGTGCCAGCAGCGCAAGAGGGAGGATACAAGAGACCCAGTACTTC. Its protein is CASSARGRIQETQYF. The full variable domain, completed using reference TRBV9 and TRBJ2-5, is DSGVTQTPKHLITATGQRVTLRCSPRSGDLSVYWYQQSLDQGLQFLIQYYNGEERAKGNILERFSAQQFPDLHSELNLSSLELGDSALYFCASSARGRIQETQYFGPGTRLLVL.

V usage is TRBV19 and J usage is TRBJ2-1; 9 nucleotides agree with TRBD2. Germline trimming cut 5 bases from V and 6 bases from J; bases unmatched to any gene: 8. Germline V gene data show CDR1 as LNHDA and CDR2 as SQIVND (reference sequence). This CDR3 has 15 amino acids. The CDR3 is CASSLAGVARNEQFF. The CDR3, as DNA: TGTGCCAGTAGTTTAGCGGGAGTGGCTCGCAATGAGCAGTTCTTC.

This rearrangement joins TRBV28 to TRBJ2-3, with TRBD2 matching over 12 bases. Trimming took 6 bases from V and 5 from J; bases not matched to a gene: 15. The CDR3 covers 18 residues. Germline CDR1 MDHEN, CDR2 SYDVKM. This CDR3 reads CASSPPASGGVGKDTQYF. Here the CDR3 DNA reads TGTGCCAGCAGCCCACCCGCTAGCGGGGGGGTAGGGAAAGATACGCAGTATTTT.

This sequence joins TRBV27 and TRBJ1-2; D gene unclear. Trimming pared 4 bases from V and 5 bases from J, leaving 11 bases between. CDR1 is MNHEY, CDR2 SMNVEV, per germline (reference sequence). The CDR3 consists of 13 residues. DNA of the CDR3: TGTGCCAGCAGTTACAGTGGATCGTATGGCTACACCTTC. This gives the protein CASSYSGSYGYTF.

V and J are TRBV12-2 and TRBJ2-5; the listed D gene, TRBD2, was not tested against the DNA. TRBV12-2 is a listed pseudogene. The CDR3 extends over 18 amino acids. Here the CDR3 reads CASRLVGGLAGDQETQYF. CDR3 coding DNA: TGTGCAAGTCGCTTAGTAGGGGGACTAGCGGGAGACCAAGAGACCCAGTACTTC.

This chain connects TRBV7-6 to TRBJ1-1, with TRBD1 as a possible D gene (6 bases). The CDR3 is 19 amino acids. Germline loops: CDR1 SGHVS, CDR2 FNYEAQ. V lost 1 base, J lost 0 bases, and 21 bases lay in between. The CDR3 protein is CASSLDPPLRGALNTEAFF. The DNA for the CDR3 is TGTGCCAGCAGCTTAGATCCTCCCTTGCGGGGGGCCTTGAACACTGAAGCTTTCTTT.

V gene TRBV27 combines with J gene TRBJ1-4; D is uncertain. Germline CDR1 MNHEY, CDR2 SMNVEV (reference sequence). V lost 1 base to trimming and J lost 9 bases, with 15 bases between them. This CDR3 region has 15 residues. CDR3 nucleotide sequence: TGTGCCAGCAGTTTATGGGCCGGTGATAGGAAAAAACTGTTTTTT. Protein sequence: CASSLWAGDRKKLFF.

The chain employs TRBV5-4 and TRBJ1-2, with 7 positions matching TRBD1. The CDR3 runs to 14 residues. Germline CDR1 and CDR2: SGHNT and YYREEE (reference sequence). J gave up 7 bases and V 0 bases, and 6 bases lay outside the gene matches. The CDR3: CASSLERGRRGYTF. The CDR3 nucleotides are TGTGCCAGCAGCTTGGAGAGGGGGCGCCGTGGCTACACCTTC. Full variable domain (rest looked up from reference TRBV5-4 and TRBJ1-2): ETGVTQSPTHLIKTRGQQVTLRCSSQSGHNTVSWYQQALGQGPQFIFQYYREEENGRGNFPPRFSGLQFPNYSSELNVNALELDDSALYLCASSLERGRRGYTFGSGTRLTVV.

The chain combines TRBV11-2 with TRBJ1-6; TRBD1 matches 7 bases. Germline V gives CDR1 SGHAT, CDR2 FQNNGV. The CDR3 has 17 amino acids. V was clipped by 5 bases and J by 2 bases; unmatched bases: 9. This CDR3 reads CASSRGGRGTYNSPLHF. The CDR3 DNA sequence: TGTGCCAGCAGCCGAGGGGGCAGGGGAACCTATAATTCACCCCTCCACTTT. The full variable domain, in which reference TRBV11-2 and TRBJ1-6 provide the parts outside the CDR3, is EAGVAQSPRYKIIEKRQSVAFWCNPISGHATLYWYQQILGQGPKLLIQFQNNGVVDDSQLPKDRFSAERLKGVDSTLKIQPAKLEDSAVYLCASSRGGRGTYNSPLHFGNGTRLTVT.

The chain combines TRBV2 with TRBJ1-5, with 9 bases matching TRBD1. Germline CDR1 reads SNHLY; CDR2 reads FYNNEI. V dropped 8 bases and J dropped 7; count of bases not matched to a gene: 9. The CDR3 sequence is 14 residues long. The CDR3 loop reads CASVDRGREQPQHF. CDR3 nucleotides: TGTGCCAGCGTGGACAGGGGAAGGGAACAGCCCCAGCATTTT.

This clone was seen only a few times. The chain joins TRBV5-1 to TRBJ2-5; the D is unclear. The CDR3 has 11 amino acids. Trimming removed 4 bases at V and 1 base at J, with 2 bases between. Per the germline V gene, CDR1 is SGHRS and CDR2 is YFSETQ. Written as DNA, the CDR3 is TGCGCCAGCAGCCTCCAAGAGACCCAGTACTTC. Residues: CASSLQETQYF.

This clone was observed a handful of times. The rearrangement joins TRBV9 to TRBJ2-4; D is possibly TRBD1 (5 bases). The germline gives CDR1 SGDLS, CDR2 YYNGEE. Trimming took 0 bases from V and 6 from J, leaving 10 bases between them. This CDR3 has 14 amino acids. In DNA form, the CDR3 reads TGTGCCAGCAGCGTAGGTAGGGGCACAAACATTCAGTACTTC. Its protein product is CASSVGRGTNIQYF.

J is TRBJ2-1 and V is TRBV7-9, with D uncertain. Germline V lookup: CDR1 SEHNR, CDR2 FQNEAQ (reference sequence). Deletions cut 1 base from V and 9 bases from J, with 10 bases between. The CDR3 is 13 residues long. The CDR3: CASSLDSSPEQFF. CDR3 bases: TGTGCCAGCAGCTTAGACAGTTCCCCTGAGCAGTTCTTC. The whole variable domain, filled in from reference TRBV7-9 and TRBJ2-1, reads DTGVSQNPRHKITKRGQNVTFRCDPISEHNRLYWYRQTLGQGPEFLTYFQNEAQLEKSRLLSDRFSAERPKGSFSTLEIQRTEQGDSAMYLCASSLDSSPEQFFGPGTRLTVL.

V gene TRBV5-4 combines with J gene TRBJ2-1; unclear D gene. The CDR3 length is 13 residues. V was shortened by 5 bases and J by 5 bases, with 11 bases between the two germline ends. Germline assignment: CDR1 SGHNT and CDR2 YYREEE (reference sequence). CDR3 sequence (DNA): TGTGCCAGCAGTACCGAGGCCCACAATGAGCAGTTCTTC. This gives the protein CASSTEAHNEQFF.

The V call is TRBV4-3, the J call TRBJ1-1, with a weak D call TRBD1 (5 bases). Germline lookup yields CDR1 LGHNA and CDR2 YSLEER. Trimming left V 3 bases short and J 5 bases short, with 16 bases between. The CDR3 spans 15 residues. CDR3 sequence: CASSQRAGGRTEAFF. For the CDR3, the DNA is TGCGCCAGCAGCCAGAGGGCGGGGGGAAGGACTGAAGCTTTCTTT.

Points on this clone: Relative to the germline gene, one junction end is altered; a read error may explain this. The chain carries TRBV29-1 and TRBJ2-6; TRBD1 is a possible D gene (5 bases). Germline CDR1 SQVTM, CDR2 ANQGSEA. CDR3 length: 13 amino acids. The CDR3 is CSVVFSGANGLTF. The CDR3 DNA follows: TGCAGCGTTGTTTTTTCTGGGGCCAACGGCCTGACTTTC.

The chain recombines TRBV7-3 with TRBJ2-7; D is ambiguous. This CDR3 is 16 amino acids long. CDR1 is SGHTA, CDR2 FQGTGA, per germline. Trimming pared 7 bases from V and 2 bases from J, leaving 21 bases between. CDR3 residues: CASNKFAQDYTYEQYF. The CDR3 coding sequence is TGTGCCAGCAACAAATTTGCCCAGGATTACACCTACGAGCAGTACTTC. The variable domain in full, completed from reference TRBV7-3 and TRBJ2-7, reads GAGVSQTPSNKVTEKGKYVELRCDPISGHTALYWYRQSLGQGPEFLIYFQGTGAADDSGLPNDRFFAVRPEGSVSTLKIQRTERGDSAVYLCASNKFAQDYTYEQYFGPGTRLTVT.

This clone was recorded a few times. J is TRBJ1-2 and V is TRBV29-1; 7 bases agree with TRBD1. The CDR3 runs to 13 residues. V dropped 4 bases and J dropped 7; count of bases not matched to a gene: 9. Germline CDR1 SQVTM, CDR2 ANQGSEA. The CDR3: CSVVLMTGFGYTF. The CDR3 coding sequence is TGCAGCGTTGTGTTGATGACAGGGTTTGGCTACACCTTC. The full variable domain, with the rest looked up from reference TRBV29-1 and TRBJ1-2, is SAVISQKPSRDICQRGTSLTIQCQVDSQVTMMFWYRQQPGQSLTLIATANQGSEATYESGFVIDKFPISRPNLTFSTLTVSNMSPEDSSIYLCSVVLMTGFGYTFGSGTRLTVV.

The chain carries TRBV25-1 and TRBJ2-1, with D uncertain. The length of the CDR3 is 15 residues. Germline values: CDR1 MGHDK, CDR2 SYGVNS. Trimming cost V 1 base and J 10 bases, with 17 bases left between them. The CDR3 spells CASSESSGGQFEQFF. The CDR3 nucleotides are TGTGCCAGCAGTGAATCATCAGGTGGGCAATTCGAGCAGTTCTTC.

This clone was recorded only once. This sequence joins TRBV2 and TRBJ1-4, with D uncertain. V was cut by 6 bases and J by 3 bases, with 14 bases left in between. The CDR3 length is 15 residues. Per germline, CDR1 SNHLY and CDR2 FYNNEI. DNA of the CDR3: TGTGCCAGCAGCGCGGGCTTCGTTTCTAATGAAAAACTGTTTTTT. Amino acids: CASSAGFVSNEKLFF.

This chain uses TRBV5-1 with TRBJ2-5, with 11 bases matching TRBD2. Germline CDR1 reads SGHRS; CDR2 reads YFSETQ. V shed 1 base and J 2 bases; nucleotides not matched to a gene: 7. This CDR3 has 17 amino acids. CDR3 DNA sequence: TGCGCCAGCAGCTTGTCAACCGGGACTAGCGGACAAGAGACCCAGTACTTC. This encodes CASSLSTGTSGQETQYF.

Remarks on this clone: Other nucleotide sequences in the sample specify the same CDR3. The chain has TRBV7-2 and TRBJ2-5; D possibly corresponds to TRBD2 (7 bases). CDR1 SGHTA and CDR2 FQGNSA come from the germline V gene. This CDR3 has 15 amino acids. V was pared by 0 bases and J by 2 bases, with 10 bases between. The CDR3 DNA reads TGTGCCAGCAGCTTAGCGGGGGGGCTTCAAGAGACCCAGTACTTC. This translates into CASSLAGGLQETQYF.

Concerning this clone: Within the sample, other DNA sequences also encode this same CDR3. V is TRBV6-6 and J is TRBJ1-2; 8 bases are shared with TRBD1. Losses at the gene ends were 4 bases for V and 8 bases for J; bases not matched to a gene: 3. The germline V gene encodes CDR1 MNHNY and CDR2 SVGAGI (reference sequence). The CDR3 has 12 amino acids. The CDR3 DNA sequence: TGTGCCAGCAGTTCAGGGGGCGACGGCTACACCTTC. Translated: CASSSGGDGYTF.

As concerns this clone: Distinct nucleotide sequences in the sample also encode this CDR3. The chain recombines TRBV4-3 with TRBJ1-2; 7 nucleotides line up with TRBD1. In germline, CDR1 is LGHNA, CDR2 YSLEER. The CDR3 is 13 residues long. Trimming took 1 base from V and 4 from J; bases not matched to a gene: 0. CDR3 bases: TGCGCCAGCAGCCAAGCAGGGGGCTATGGCTACACCTTC. Protein sequence: CASSQAGGYGYTF.

The chain couples TRBV6-1 to TRBJ1-3; TRBD1 might be the D (5 bases). This CDR3 region has 18 residues. Germline CDR1 and CDR2: MNHNS and SASEGT. V lost 1 base and J 1 base, leaving 17 bases between the germline ends. CDR3 sequence (DNA): TGTGCCAGCAGTGAAGTCGGATCAGGGTGGAAGTCTGGAAACACCATATATTTT. Protein sequence: CASSEVGSGWKSGNTIYF.

The rearrangement joins TRBV28 to TRBJ1-5; D is perhaps TRBD1 (5 bases). The CDR3 sequence is 14 residues long. Deletions cut 4 bases from V and 0 bases from J, with 7 bases between. CDR1 is MDHEN and CDR2 is SYDVKM in the germline V gene. DNA for the CDR3: TGTGCCAGCAGTTCAGGGCTTAGCAATCAGCCCCAGCATTTT. It is translated as CASSSGLSNQPQHF.

This clone came up a few times. V usage is TRBV30 and J usage is TRBJ2-2; 7 bases match TRBD1. CDR1 GTSNPN and CDR2 SVGIG come from the germline V gene (reference sequence). Trimming cost V 3 bases and J 6 bases; bases outside gene matches: 10. This CDR3 comprises 15 residues. The CDR3 loop is CAWRRDRTSAGELFF. The CDR3 DNA reads as TGTGCCTGGAGGAGGGACAGAACCTCAGCCGGGGAGCTGTTTTTT.

This clone was seen a few times. The V gene is TRBV7-2, the J gene TRBJ2-2; possibly TRBD1 for D (5 bases). CDR3 length: 14 amino acids. Per the germline V gene, CDR1 is SGHTA and CDR2 is FQGNSA. Trimming removed 6 bases from V and 3 bases from J, with 11 bases in between. The CDR3 is CASRPHRYTGELFF. Written as DNA, the CDR3 is TGTGCCAGCAGGCCGCACAGGTACACCGGGGAGCTGTTTTTT.

V and J are TRBV5-6 and TRBJ2-2; 7 positions agree with TRBD1. V gave up 1 base and J gave up 6 bases; unmatched junction bases: 9. Per germline, CDR1 SGHDT and CDR2 YYEEEE. The CDR3 sequence is 16 residues long. The CDR3 is CASSLTTGLHAGELFF. CDR3 bases: TGTGCCAGCAGCTTGACGACAGGGCTTCACGCCGGGGAGCTGTTTTTT.